This T cell receptor (beta chain) was identified in a study of blood T cell repertoires in COVID-19. Germline CDR1 reads GTSNPN; CDR2 reads SVGIG (reference sequence). Trimming cost V 8 bases and J 7 bases, with 17 bases left between them. This CDR3 comprises 13 residues. Produced via immunoSEQ multiplex PCR; TCRdb's table is partial and in-frame only. The table includes fewer than 200,000 clones, around 73% detected once. V usage is TRBV30 and J usage is TRBJ1-4, with D perhaps TRBD1 (5 bases). The clonotype originates from a woman in her forties or fifties who had recovered from COVID-19. The sample taken for sequencing was PBMCs or T cells enriched from blood (not recorded which). CDR3 in DNA: TGTGCCAGCGGGGCTATGATCGGTGAAAAACTGTTTTTT. Its translation: CASGAMIGEKLFF.